A single sample gave rise to the 27 T cell receptor beta chains below, sequenced in a study of shared clonotypes between healthy human individuals. Data came from immunoSEQ multiplex PCR; TCRdb stores just in-frame clones and leaves some out. Of around 600,000 clones listed, 95% to 98% were seen once; the top ten hold approximately 0.3%. CD8 cells regarded as naive lacked CD45RO, were positively chosen for CCR7, and omitted terminally differentiated effector memory CD45RA+ cells. Sample: naive CD8+ T cells sorted from blood. All receptors derive from a young man in good health.

The chain uses TRBV11-2 and TRBJ2-1; the D is unclear. The CDR3 consists of 10 residues. Trimming removed 6 bases at V and 10 bases at J, with 7 bases between. Per the germline V gene, CDR1 is SGHAT and CDR2 is FQNNGV. The CDR3 is CASSVGEQFF. DNA for the CDR3: TGTGCCAGCAGTGTGGGGGAGCAGTTCTTC.

V is TRBV7-9 and J is TRBJ2-7; no firm D call. The V end lost 2 bases, the J end lost 3 bases, and 8 bases lay between the germline ends. Germline CDR1 SEHNR, CDR2 FQNEAQ (reference sequence). The CDR3 spans 13 residues. The CDR3 here is CASSLLHGYEQYF. Here the CDR3 DNA reads TGTGCCAGCAGCTTATTACATGGCTACGAGCAGTACTTC.

The chain uses TRBV27 and TRBJ2-1, with no clear D. V shed 4 bases and J shed 7 bases, with 14 bases lying between them. The CDR3 runs 14 residues. Per the germline V gene, CDR1 is MNHEY and CDR2 is SMNVEV (reference sequence). The CDR3 DNA reads TGTGCCAGCAGTTCAATACAGAAGTGGAATGAGCAGTTCTTC. It yields the protein CASSSIQKWNEQFF.

This clone appeared once. In DNA form, the CDR3 reads TGTGCCAGCAGTGCCCTAGCCTCCTACGAGCAGTACTTC. As protein: CASSALASYEQYF. The gene calls are TRBV25-1 and TRBJ2-7; TRBD2 might be the D (5 bases). The ends were cut back, 4 bases at V and 0 bases at J, with 7 bases in the middle. Germline CDR1 and CDR2: MGHDK and SYGVNS. The CDR3 consists of 13 residues.

This chain connects TRBV27 to TRBJ2-7; D is tentatively TRBD1 or TRBD2 (5 bases each). The CDR3 is 16 residues long. Germline-derived CDR1 and CDR2 are MNHEY and SMNVEV (reference sequence). Trimming took 4 bases from V and 0 from J, leaving 16 bases between them. CDR3 DNA sequence: TGTGCCAGCAGTTCGCCTGAGGGGAGTAACTCCTACGAGCAGTACTTC. Translating it yields CASSSPEGSNSYEQYF.

J is TRBJ2-7 and V is TRBV27; D is unclear. This CDR3 has 15 residues. Deletions cut 5 bases from V and 3 bases from J, with 17 bases between. Germline V gene data show CDR1 as MNHEY and CDR2 as SMNVEV (reference sequence). The CDR3 here is CASSPRRTLYYEQYF. The CDR3 coding sequence is TGTGCCAGCAGTCCGCGGCGAACTCTATACTACGAGCAGTACTTC.

This clone is a singleton in its sample. V gene TRBV28 combines with J gene TRBJ1-1; tentatively, D is TRBD1 (6 bases). The CDR3 has 16 amino acids. V lost 4 bases and J 1 base, leaving 16 bases between the germline ends. From germline, CDR1 is MDHEN and CDR2 SYDVKM. The CDR3 is CASSSALGHQNTEAFF. DNA for the CDR3: TGTGCCAGCAGTTCCGCCTTGGGACATCAGAACACTGAAGCTTTCTTT.

This sequence joins TRBV27 and TRBJ2-5, with 14 bases aligning to TRBD2. CDR3 size: 18 residues. After removal of 4 bases from V and 5 bases from J, the junction contained 12 bases not matched to a gene. CDR1 is MNHEY and CDR2 is SMNVEV in the germline V gene (reference sequence). The CDR3 sequence is CASSSRGTSGSRGETQYF. CDR3 nucleotides: TGTGCCAGCAGTTCCCGGGGGACTAGCGGGAGCCGGGGTGAGACCCAGTACTTC.

The genes are TRBV13 and TRBJ2-7; D is tentatively TRBD1 or TRBD2 (6 bases each). The CDR3 runs 15 residues. Germline V gene sequence: CDR1 PRHDT, CDR2 FYEKMQ (reference sequence). V was trimmed by 5 bases and J by 1 base, leaving 15 bases between them. CDR3 bases: TGTGCCAGCAGCCTTAGCGGACAGAGATCCTACGAGCAGTACTTC. Translated: CASSLSGQRSYEQYF.

The chain couples TRBV27 to TRBJ2-1, with 7 nucleotides matching TRBD2. Germline loops: CDR1 MNHEY, CDR2 SMNVEV (reference sequence). The CDR3 has 17 residues. The V segment lost 6 bases and the J segment 7 bases; nucleotides outside the gene matches: 18. CDR3 sequence (DNA): TGTGCCAGCAGGTCCATTGGGGCGGGAGATAGGCCTAATGAGCAGTTCTTC. Protein product: CASRSIGAGDRPNEQFF.

V and J are TRBV4-2 and TRBJ2-1; 7 bases match TRBD2. CDR3 length: 15 amino acids. The V and J ends lost 5 bases and 7 bases, in that order; junction bases with no gene match: 11. Germline V gene data show CDR1 as LGHNA and CDR2 as YNFKEQ. The DNA for the CDR3 is TGTGCCAGCAGCACCCACTATGGGGAGGGGAATGAGCAGTTCTTC. This codes for CASSTHYGEGNEQFF.

This clone was seen once. The chain combines TRBV7-9 with TRBJ1-1, with 8 bases that match TRBD1. The CDR3 totals 17 residues. V lost 2 bases, J lost 3 bases, and 11 bases stayed unmatched. Germline-derived CDR1 and CDR2 are SEHNR and FQNEAQ (reference sequence). CDR3 nucleotides: TGTGCCAGCAGCTTAAGGGGCAGGGGGCAGAGAGACACTGAAGCTTTCTTT. It codes for CASSLRGRGQRDTEAFF.

As regards this clone: At the DNA level, this CDR3 is encoded by other sequences in the same sample as well. The chain carries TRBV29-1 and TRBJ2-1, with TRBD2 matching over 14 bases. Trimming cost V 3 bases and J 7 bases; bases outside gene matches: 2. The CDR3 contains 14 residues. Per the germline V gene, CDR1 is SQVTM and CDR2 is ANQGSEA. The CDR3 bases are TGCAGCGTTGAGGGACTAGCGGGAGAAAATGAGCAGTTCTTC. It specifies CSVEGLAGENEQFF.

This chain connects TRBV7-9 to TRBJ2-7, with 7 bases matching TRBD1. The CDR3 contains 13 residues. Looked up from germline, CDR1 is SEHNR and CDR2 is FQNEAQ (reference sequence). Trimming at V came to 5 bases and at J to 3 bases, leaving 4 bases not matched to a gene. The chain's CDR3 is CASSPRQGYEQYF. CDR3 nucleotides: TGTGCCAGCAGCCCCCGACAGGGCTACGAGCAGTACTTC.

The chain recombines TRBV7-9 with TRBJ2-1, with no clear D. Germline loops: CDR1 SEHNR, CDR2 FQNEAQ (reference sequence). V was trimmed by 5 bases and J by 0 bases, leaving 14 bases between them. This CDR3 contains 16 residues. CDR3 sequence: CASSPIGAGSYNEQFF. The CDR3 bases are TGTGCCAGCAGCCCCATCGGCGCAGGCTCCTACAATGAGCAGTTCTTC.

This clone is a singleton in its sample. This chain joins TRBV13 and TRBJ2-5; 13 positions agree with TRBD2. V lost 4 bases, J lost 4 bases, and 9 bases stayed unmatched. This CDR3 comprises 17 residues. The V gene's germline CDR1 is PRHDT and CDR2 FYEKMQ (reference sequence). CDR3 coding DNA: TGTGCCAGCAGCTCCCGGGGACTAGCGGGAACTGGAGAGACCCAGTACTTC. It specifies CASSSRGLAGTGETQYF.

This chain uses TRBV7-6 with TRBJ2-1; D unresolved. CDR3 length equals 17 residues. The germline V gene has CDR1 SGHVS and CDR2 FNYEAQ. V lost 2 bases and J 2 bases, leaving 16 bases between the germline ends. The chain's CDR3 is CASSLSRWENAYNEQFF. CDR3 nucleotides: TGTGCCAGCAGCTTAAGTCGGTGGGAAAACGCCTACAATGAGCAGTTCTTC.

The CDR3 nucleotides are TGCAGCGTTGATCAGGGGTTGAACACTGAAGCTTTCTTT. It specifies CSVDQGLNTEAFF. The gene calls are TRBV29-1 and TRBJ1-1; D is perhaps TRBD1 (6 bases). The germline gives CDR1 SQVTM, CDR2 ANQGSEA. With 3 bases removed from V and 0 bases from J, the gap between germline ends came to 8 bases. This CDR3 region has 13 residues. The complete variable domain, with remaining parts taken from reference TRBV29-1 and TRBJ1-1, reads SAVISQKPSRDICQRGTSLTIQCQVDSQVTMMFWYRQQPGQSLTLIATANQGSEATYESGFVIDKFPISRPNLTFSTLTVSNMSPEDSSIYLCSVDQGLNTEAFFGQGTRLTVV.

This chain joins TRBV5-4 and TRBJ2-7, with D possibly TRBD1 on 6 matching bases. V gave up 1 base and J gave up 4 bases, with 15 bases separating them. Germline CDR1 SGHNT, CDR2 YYREEE (reference sequence). There are 15 residues in the CDR3. CDR3 residues: CASSLWDTGIYEQYF. As DNA, the CDR3 is TGTGCCAGCAGCTTGTGGGACACAGGGATTTACGAGCAGTACTTC.

The genes are TRBV27 and TRBJ2-1, with D hard to call. The CDR3 length is 13 residues. The V gene lost 4 bases and the J gene lost 1 base, with 5 bases spanning the gap. CDR1 MNHEY and CDR2 SMNVEV come from the germline V gene (reference sequence). The CDR3 region is CASSYKSYNEQFF. The CDR3 nucleotides read TGTGCCAGCAGTTACAAGTCCTACAATGAGCAGTTCTTC.

The V call is TRBV27, the J call TRBJ1-2, with TRBD1 identical over 7 bases. CDR1 and CDR2 (germline): MNHEY, SMNVEV (reference sequence). V dropped 2 bases and J dropped 13; count of bases not matched to a gene: 13. This CDR3 spans 14 amino acids. The CDR3, as DNA: TGTGCCAGCAGTTTAATGGGGACCGGGACAGAAATCACCTTC. Translated, it gives CASSLMGTGTEITF.

This chain connects TRBV7-9 to TRBJ1-1, with no clear D. The germline V gene has CDR1 SEHNR and CDR2 FQNEAQ (reference sequence). CDR3 length: 13 amino acids. Trimming took off 5 bases at V and 2 bases at J, with 9 bases between the two ends. CDR3 nucleotide sequence: TGTGCCAGCAGCCCCCCGGAAAACACTGAAGCTTTCTTT. Protein product: CASSPPENTEAFF.

This sequence joins TRBV29-1 and TRBJ2-1; 8 nucleotides line up with TRBD2. The CDR3 consists of 16 residues. Germline V gene sequence: CDR1 SQVTM, CDR2 ANQGSEA. Losses at the gene ends were 5 bases for V and 9 bases for J; bases not matched to a gene: 18. DNA for the CDR3: TGCAGCGTTCATAATACCGGGACTAGTCGCCTGGGTGAGCAGTTCTTC. This gives the protein CSVHNTGTSRLGEQFF.

V gene TRBV4-1 combines with J gene TRBJ2-3; D ambiguous. CDR1 and CDR2 from the germline V gene are MGHRA and YSYEKL. V shed 8 bases and J shed 2 bases, with 8 bases lying between them. This CDR3 is built from 12 residues. CDR3 sequence (DNA): TGCGCCAGCGGGATGATCACAGATACGCAGTATTTT. It codes for CASGMITDTQYF.

The chain recombines TRBV14 with TRBJ1-2; D is possibly TRBD1 (5 bases). CDR1 SGHDN and CDR2 FVKESK come from the germline V gene. V lost 1 base and J 4 bases, leaving 13 bases between the germline ends. The CDR3 extends over 15 amino acids. The CDR3 protein is CASSQAHRQLYGYTF. The CDR3, as DNA: TGTGCCAGCAGCCAAGCTCATAGACAGCTCTATGGCTACACCTTC.

The rearrangement joins TRBV7-8 to TRBJ2-7; 10 bases are a match to TRBD1. The CDR3 totals 15 residues. Per germline, CDR1 SGHVS and CDR2 FQNEAQ. The ends lost 4 bases at V and 5 bases at J; junction bases unmatched: 8. CDR3 sequence reads: CASSSYGTGVNEQYF. The CDR3 DNA reads TGTGCCAGCAGCTCCTACGGGACAGGGGTCAACGAGCAGTACTTC.

This chain joins TRBV7-2 and TRBJ2-7, with TRBD2 identical over 8 bases. V shed 2 bases and J 5 bases; nucleotides not matched to a gene: 8. The CDR3 is 15 amino acids. Germline V CDR1 and CDR2: SGHTA, FQGNSA. The DNA for the CDR3 is TGTGCCAGCAGCTTAAGCGGGAGACCCACCCACGAGCAGTACTTC. It is translated as CASSLSGRPTHEQYF.